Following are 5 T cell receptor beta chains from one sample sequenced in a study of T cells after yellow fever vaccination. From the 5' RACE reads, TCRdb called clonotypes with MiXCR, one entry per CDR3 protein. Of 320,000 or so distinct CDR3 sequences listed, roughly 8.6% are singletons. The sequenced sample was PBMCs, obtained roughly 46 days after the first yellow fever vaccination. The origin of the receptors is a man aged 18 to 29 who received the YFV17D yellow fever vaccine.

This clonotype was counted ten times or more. The CDR3 region has the DNA TGTGCCAGCAGCCAGGGGGCGCGGGAGCAGTACTTC. This translates into CASSQGAREQYF. The chain is built from TRBV7-9 and TRBJ2-7; 8 bases match TRBD1. V was clipped by 5 bases and J by 7 bases; unmatched bases: 4. CDR1 and CDR2 from the germline V gene are SEHNR and FQNEAQ (reference sequence). This CDR3 region has 12 residues.

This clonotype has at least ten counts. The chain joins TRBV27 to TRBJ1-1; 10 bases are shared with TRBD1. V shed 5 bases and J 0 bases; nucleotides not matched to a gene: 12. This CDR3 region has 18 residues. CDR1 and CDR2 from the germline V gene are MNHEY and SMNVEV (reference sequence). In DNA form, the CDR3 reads TGTGCCAGCAGTCCCAGGGACAGGGGCTTCCTTATGAACACTGAAGCTTTCTTT. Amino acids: CASSPRDRGFLMNTEAFF.

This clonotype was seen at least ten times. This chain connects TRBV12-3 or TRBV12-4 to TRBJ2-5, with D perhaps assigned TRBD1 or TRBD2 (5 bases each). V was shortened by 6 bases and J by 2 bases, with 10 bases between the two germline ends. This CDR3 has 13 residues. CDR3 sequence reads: CASSQGDQETQYF. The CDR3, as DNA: TGTGCCAGCAGCCAGGGAGATCAAGAGACCCAGTACTTC.

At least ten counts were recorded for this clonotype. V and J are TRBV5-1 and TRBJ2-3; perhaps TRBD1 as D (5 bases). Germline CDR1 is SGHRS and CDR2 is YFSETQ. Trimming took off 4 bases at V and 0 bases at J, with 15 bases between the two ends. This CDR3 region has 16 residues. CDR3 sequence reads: CASSNQGLASTDTQYF. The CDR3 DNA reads TGCGCCAGCAGCAACCAGGGTTTGGCTAGCACAGATACGCAGTATTTT.

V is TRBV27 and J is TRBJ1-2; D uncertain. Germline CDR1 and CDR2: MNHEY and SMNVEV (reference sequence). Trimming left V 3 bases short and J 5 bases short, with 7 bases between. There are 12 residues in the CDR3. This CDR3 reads CASSFKGYGYTF. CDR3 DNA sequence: TGTGCCAGCAGTTTTAAAGGTTATGGCTACACCTTC.